This entry lists 2 T cell receptor beta chains sequenced from one sample in a study of STAT5B mutations in CD4+ large granular lymphocyte leukemia. Assay used: immunoSEQ multiplex PCR; TCRdb lists only in-frame clones, some missing. Here the sample spans under 35,000 clones, roughly 77% being singletons. The sequenced sample consisted of CD4+ T cells from blood buffy coats. The origin of the receptors is a human donor in good health.

V is TRBV19 and J is TRBJ1-4; D is perhaps TRBD1 (6 bases). This CDR3 is built from 13 residues. In germline, CDR1 is LNHDA, CDR2 SQIVND (reference sequence). V lost 6 bases to trimming and J lost 8 bases, with 13 bases between them. CDR3: CASRGRGVEKLFF. The CDR3 nucleotides are TGTGCCAGTAGGGGCAGGGGAGTCGAAAAACTGTTTTTT.

V and J are TRBV30 and TRBJ2-5; 10 nucleotides align to TRBD1. This CDR3 contains 15 residues. Germline values: CDR1 GTSNPN, CDR2 SVGIG (reference sequence). Trimming took 8 bases from V and 2 from J; bases not matched to a gene: 11. The DNA for the CDR3 is TGTGCCGGATACCGGGACAGGGGATATCAAGAGACCCAGTACTTC. Encoded protein: CAGYRDRGYQETQYF.